What follows are 24 T cell receptor beta chains derived from one specimen sequenced in a study of CD8+ T cells in alopecia areata. Sorting of pooled cutaneous lymph node cells used CD4, CD8alpha, NKG2D, NKG2ACE and other markers. TCR sequencing used cDNA made by reverse transcription of extracted RNA. The repertoire was sequenced with immunoSEQ multiplex PCR; TCRdb's copy has only in-frame clones and lacks some. Recorded here are 270,000 or so clones, with no singletons, and the ten leading clones hold about 1.2%. Material for sequencing was CD4+ T cells sorted from a lymph node. The source is a C3H/HeJ mouse with alopecia areata. The strain's MHC haplotype is H2-k.

This clone was counted a few times. Genes here carry mouse names. The observed sequence ends 4 residues before the CDR3 terminus, with the missing tail filled in from the germline J gene. This chain connects TRBV19 to TRBJ1-1, with D maybe TRBD1 (6 bases). The CDR3 contains 15 residues. Germline values: CDR1 FNHDT, CDR2 SITEND (reference sequence). V was pared by 1 base and J by 4 bases, with 14 bases between. CDR3: CASSILQGRVTEVFF. CDR3 bases read: TGTGCCAGCAGTATACTACAGGGTCGTGTCACA.

This clone occurred a few times. Gene labels here are mouse ones. The observed sequence ends 4 residues before the CDR3 terminus, with the missing tail filled in from the germline J gene. The J gene is TRBJ1-1, the V gene TRBV19, with D possibly matching TRBD1 (6 bases). Germline V gene lookup returns CDR1 FNHDT and CDR2 SITEND (reference sequence). The CDR3 sequence is 14 residues long. Trimming took 6 bases from V and 1 from J, leaving 13 bases between them. The CDR3 is CASTPGHLNTEVFF. The CDR3 bases that were read are TGTGCCAGCACCCCGGGACACCTAAACACA.

Regarding this clone: Gene labels here are mouse ones. From the germline J gene comes the end of the CDR3, since the read stops 4 residues before it. This sequence joins TRBV5 and TRBJ2-3; 8 positions agree with TRBD1. J was trimmed by 0 bases and V by 3 bases; bases with no gene match: 2. Germline CDR1 is LGHNA and CDR2 is YNLKQL (reference sequence). This CDR3 contains 15 residues. The covered CDR3 bases are TGTGCCAGCAGCCAGACAGGGGAAAGTGCAGAA. It translates to CASSQTGESAE. The entire CDR3 protein is CASSQTGESAETLYF.

As for this clone: Each gene name is a mouse one. The read ends 3 residues shy of where the CDR3 ends; the end is completed using the germline J gene. The rearrangement links TRBV19 to TRBJ1-6; TRBD1 matches 7 bases. TRBJ1-6 is an ORF for which the function is uncertain. This CDR3 has 12 amino acids. The V segment lost 4 bases and the J segment 9 bases; nucleotides outside the gene matches: 1. Germline V gives CDR1 FNHDT, CDR2 SITEND (reference sequence). Partial CDR3 DNA: TGTGCCAGCAGTTACAGGGGTTCGCCC. Translated: CASSYRGSP. In full, the CDR3 reads CASSYRGSPLYF.

This clone was observed a handful of times. These gene names are mouse names. The read comes to an end 4 residues before the CDR3 does, leaving the germline J gene to fill in the end. The sample contains more than one DNA sequence encoding this CDR3. The rearrangement joins TRBV19 to TRBJ2-3; possible D gene TRBD1, 5 bases. From germline, CDR1 is FNHDT and CDR2 SITEND (reference sequence). The CDR3 is 15 amino acids. Trimming stripped 1 base from V and 0 bases from J, with 9 bases between. CDR3 region: CASSISRASAETLYF. The CDR3 bases that were read are TGTGCCAGCAGTATAAGCAGGGCTAGTGCAGAA.

A note on this clone: Here the gene names and germline are mouse. Read sequence stops 3 residues before the CDR3 end, and the germline J gene provides the missing end. The chain has TRBV5 and TRBJ1-6; 8 bases map to TRBD1. TRBJ1-6 is noted as an ORF with a role that remains uncertain. Per germline, CDR1 LGHNA and CDR2 YNLKQL (reference sequence). The trim removed 1 base at V and 7 bases at J, leaving 3 bases unmatched. The CDR3 has 15 residues. Incomplete CDR3 DNA: TGTGCCAGCAGCCAAGGGACAGGGTCGAATTCGCCC. It yields the protein CASSQGTGSNSP. The CDR3, in full, reads CASSQGTGSNSPLYF.

About this clone: The gene names given are mouse names. The observed sequence ends 4 residues before the CDR3 terminus, with the missing tail filled in from the germline J gene. This same CDR3 is encoded by further DNA sequences in the sample. The chain is built from TRBV1 and TRBJ2-4, with D possibly being TRBD1 (6 bases). Germline V CDR1 and CDR2: NSQYPW, LRSPGD (reference sequence). CDR3 length: 15 residues. Between the trimmed V and J ends, which lost 3 bases and 0 bases, there was a span of 10 bases. CDR3 DNA (partial): TGCACCTGCAGTGCGGGGACAACTAGTCAAAAC. Its translation is CTCSAGTTSQN. The CDR3 in full is CTCSAGTTSQNTLYF.

This clone has only a few counts. Gene names are the mouse ones. CDR3 DNA, as far as it was read: TGTGCCAGCGGTGAACCGGGACACGGAAACTCC. It specifies CASGEPGHGNS. The full-length CDR3 reads as CASGEPGHGNSDYTF. The J gene is TRBJ1-2, the V gene TRBV13-2; maybe TRBD1 (6 bases). The read finishes 4 residues shy of the CDR3 end, and the germline J gene is used to complete it. The CDR3 has 15 residues. From germline, CDR1 is NNHNN and CDR2 SYGAGS (reference sequence). V was trimmed by 2 bases and J by 1 base, leaving 12 bases between them.

This clone was observed a handful of times. All gene names here are mouse names. The read halts 4 residues ahead of the CDR3 end, with the missing end drawn from the germline J gene. Additional DNA sequences in this sample encode the identical CDR3. The rearrangement uses TRBV5 and TRBJ2-5; 7 bases fit TRBD2. The CDR3 length is 15 residues. Germline assignment: CDR1 LGHNA and CDR2 YNLKQL (reference sequence). The V gene end was trimmed by 4 bases and the J gene end by 0 bases; junction bases not matched to a gene: 4. CDR3 bases read: TGTGCCAGCAGCCGCCTGGGGGTTAACCAAGAC. Encoded protein: CASSRLGVNQD. The full CDR3 sequence reads CASSRLGVNQDTQYF.

This clone was found a few times. Gene names are the mouse ones. The CDR3 end is not reached by the read, which stops 4 residues before it; the germline J gene fills it in. The sample contains more than one DNA sequence encoding this CDR3. V gene TRBV31 combines with J gene TRBJ1-2; D might be TRBD1 (5 bases). The CDR3 totals 14 residues. The germline CDR1 and CDR2 sequences are GKSSPN and SITVG. V was cut by 0 bases and J by 0 bases, with 8 bases left in between. The CDR3 DNA, read in part, is TGTGCCTGGAGTCTAGGACAATCAAACTCC. It translates to CAWSLGQSNS. The entire CDR3 is CAWSLGQSNSDYTF. Together with reference TRBV31 and TRBJ1-2, the CDR3 gives the full variable domain: AQTIHQWPVAEIKAVGSPLSLGCTIKGKSSPNLYWYWQATGGTLQQLFYSITVGQVESVVQLNLSASRPKDDQFILSTEKLLLSHSGFYLCAWSLGQSNSDYTFGSGTRLLVI.

This clone was found many times. Mouse gene names apply. The observed sequence ends 4 residues before the CDR3 terminus, with the missing tail filled in from the germline J gene. Distinct nucleotide sequences in the sample also encode this CDR3. V and J are TRBV19 and TRBJ2-1, with 8 bases aligning to TRBD2. With 4 bases clipped from V and 1 base from J, the junction kept 4 bases outside the gene matches. The CDR3 is 15 residues long. CDR1 and CDR2 (germline): FNHDT, SITEND (reference sequence). The CDR3 sequence: CASSPDWENYAEQFF. The sequenced part of the CDR3 DNA is TGTGCCAGCAGTCCGGACTGGGAAAACTATGCT.

This clone showed up just a few times. Mouse gene names apply. Read data end 4 residues before the CDR3 end; the end is taken from the germline J gene. Other nucleotide sequences in the sample specify the same CDR3. The chain combines TRBV31 with TRBJ2-1; the match to TRBD2 covers 10 bases. The CDR3 is 15 residues long. CDR1 GKSSPN and CDR2 SITVG come from the germline V gene. The J segment lost 3 bases and the V segment lost 3 bases, leaving 5 bases of the junction unmatched. The CDR3: CAWSLRDWGYAEQFF. The CDR3 bases that were read are TGTGCCTGGAGCCTCCGGGACTGGGGCTATGCT.

This clone occurred a few times. Gene names are the mouse ones. The CDR3 extends 4 residues past the end of the read, so its final part is completed from the germline J gene. The sample carries other DNA sequences with the same CDR3. The rearrangement uses TRBV31 and TRBJ2-3, with D perhaps matching TRBD2 (6 bases). The CDR3 totals 14 residues. Trimming removed 1 base from V and 0 bases from J, with 8 bases in between. Germline loops: CDR1 GKSSPN, CDR2 SITVG. CDR3 amino acids: CAWSRGGSAETLYF. Incomplete CDR3 DNA: TGTGCCTGGAGTCGTGGGGGTAGTGCAGAA.

Only a few counts were recorded for this clone. Genes here carry mouse names. The read ends 4 residues before the CDR3 terminus; that terminus is restored from the germline J gene. This CDR3 is also generated by other DNA sequences in the sample. V usage is TRBV13-1 and J usage is TRBJ2-3, with 9 bases lining up with TRBD2. The CDR3 length is 15 residues. Germline CDR1 and CDR2: NSHNY and SYGAGN. Losses at the gene ends were 4 bases for V and 0 bases for J; bases not matched to a gene: 3. CDR3 bases read: TGTGCCAGCAGTTCGACTGGGGGAAGTGCAGAA. Translation gives CASSSTGGSAE. The CDR3 in full is CASSSTGGSAETLYF.

Details on this clone: Genes here carry mouse names. The read comes to an end 4 residues before the CDR3 does, leaving the germline J gene to fill in the end. This same CDR3 is encoded by further DNA sequences in the sample. V usage is TRBV13-1 and J usage is TRBJ2-7; 8 nucleotides align to TRBD2. The V gene's germline CDR1 is NSHNY and CDR2 SYGAGN. CDR3 length: 14 residues. The V and J ends lost 0 bases and 3 bases, in that order; junction bases with no gene match: 2. The CDR3 DNA, read in part, is TGTGCCAGCAGTGATGCCTGGGGGGTCTAT. This codes for CASSDAWGVY. The complete CDR3 reads CASSDAWGVYEQYF.

The table lists this clone with a few counts. Gene names follow the mouse nomenclature. The CDR3 goes on 4 residues after the read ends, and that part is filled in from the germline J gene. The chain is built from TRBV19 and TRBJ1-1; a possible D gene is TRBD1 (6 bases). The V gene's germline CDR1 is FNHDT and CDR2 SITEND (reference sequence). Between the trimmed V and J ends, which lost 6 bases and 0 bases, there was a span of 12 bases. The CDR3 has 14 amino acids. The part of the CDR3 DNA that was read is TGTGCCAGCACCGAAGGGACATCAAACACA. This codes for CASTEGTSNT. The CDR3 in its entirety is CASTEGTSNTEVFF.

This clone has only a few counts. Any gene name here is a mouse gene name. The CDR3 end lies 3 residues beyond the end of the read and is filled in from the germline J gene. This sequence joins TRBV17 and TRBJ1-6, with 7 bases matching TRBD1. TRBJ1-6 belongs to the ORF category, with a function that is uncertain. CDR3 size: 12 residues. Germline V CDR1 and CDR2: MNHDT, YYDKIL. The CDR3 DNA, read in part, is TGTGCCAGGGGACAGTATAATTCGCCC. Its translation is CARGQYNSP. The whole CDR3 reads CARGQYNSPLYF.

In its sample, this clone was seen a few times. Genes and germline are mouse. The read ends 4 residues shy of where the CDR3 ends; the end is completed using the germline J gene. The chain combines TRBV13-3 with TRBJ1-2; TRBD1 matches 12 bases. The CDR3 sequence is 15 residues long. Per germline, CDR1 NNHDY and CDR2 SYVADS. Trimming cost V 3 bases and J 3 bases; bases outside gene matches: 3. CDR3 region: CASSGGQGADSDYTF. The CDR3 bases that were read are TGTGCCAGCAGTGGGGGACAGGGGGCGGACTCC.

This clone was seen only a few times. Gene names denote mouse genes. The sample carries other DNA sequences with the same CDR3. The CDR3 sequence is CASSLSTGGPYEQYF. CDR3 DNA (partial): TGTGCCAGCTCTCTCTCGACTGGGGGGCCCTAT. This sequence joins TRBV12-1 and TRBJ2-7; 10 bases line up with TRBD2. The observed sequence ends 4 residues before the CDR3 terminus, with the missing tail filled in from the germline J gene. The CDR3 contains 15 residues. The germline V gene has CDR1 SGHSN and CDR2 HYEKVE. V dropped 0 bases and J dropped 2; count of bases not matched to a gene: 3.

In the case of this clone: Any gene name here is a mouse gene name. The CDR3 end is not reached by the read, which stops 4 residues before it; the germline J gene fills it in. This chain connects TRBV13-1 to TRBJ1-1; 8 nucleotides align to TRBD1. CDR3 length equals 12 residues. The V gene's germline CDR1 is NSHNY and CDR2 SYGAGN. Partial CDR3 DNA: TGTGCCAGCAGTCAGGGGGCGGGA. Encoded protein: CASSQGAG. The full-length CDR3 reads as CASSQGAGEVFF.

Note on this clone: Germline and genes: mouse. The read falls 4 residues short of the CDR3 end, and the missing part is taken from the germline J gene. In the same sample, other DNA sequences code for this CDR3. The gene calls are TRBV1 and TRBJ2-7, with a tentative D call TRBD1 (6 bases). There are 12 residues in the CDR3. CDR1 is NSQYPW and CDR2 is LRSPGD in the germline V gene (reference sequence). The sequenced CDR3 bases are TGCACCTGCAGTGCTACAGGGTAT. This encodes CTCSATGY. The whole CDR3 sequence is CTCSATGYEQYF. The full variable domain, completed using reference TRBV1 and TRBJ2-7, is VTLLEQNPRWRLVPRGQAVNLRCILKNSQYPWMSWYQQDLQKQLQWLFTLRSPGDKEVKSLPGADYLATRVTDTELRLQVANMSQGRTLYCTCSATGYEQYFGPGTRLTVL.

With regard to this clone: A much larger clone is a single base away; this may be a read error. The germline and genes are mouse ones. The read terminates 4 residues ahead of where the CDR3 ends, so the germline J gene completes it. The chain recombines TRBV13-3 with TRBJ1-1, with D possibly being TRBD1 (5 bases). Germline V lookup: CDR1 NNHDY, CDR2 SYVADS. The CDR3 sequence is 13 residues long. The V gene lost 6 bases and the J gene lost 0 bases, with 9 bases spanning the gap. The CDR3 protein is CASNPGQNTEVFF. CDR3 bases read: TGTGCCAGCAATCCGGGACAGAACACA.

This clone was counted between two and nine times. Mouse names are used for the genes. The CDR3 is cut off 4 residues early in the read; its end comes from the germline J gene. This chain connects TRBV5 to TRBJ2-5, with D possibly matching TRBD2 (6 bases). Per germline, CDR1 LGHNA and CDR2 YNLKQL (reference sequence). The CDR3 spans 14 residues. CDR3 loop: CASSQDHWEDTQYF. The DNA read from the CDR3 is TGTGCCAGCAGCCAAGATCACTGGGAAGAC.

The table lists this clone with a few counts. Gene and germline names: mouse. The sequence runs out 4 residues before the end of the CDR3; the remainder is reconstructed from the germline J gene. In the same sample, other DNA sequences code for this CDR3. The J gene is TRBJ1-2, the V gene TRBV13-1; 10 nucleotides line up with TRBD1. In germline, CDR1 is NSHNY, CDR2 SYGAGN. Trimming cost V 1 base and J 0 bases; bases outside gene matches: 3. The CDR3 consists of 16 residues. The CDR3 region is CASSDLGQGANSDYTF. CDR3 DNA (partial): TGTGCCAGCAGTGATCTTGGACAGGGGGCAAACTCC.